These 32 T cell receptor beta chains share one sample of origin, sequenced in a study of cytomegalovirus exposure and HLA in healthy donors. This PCR relied on a set of 60 Vbeta primers and 13 Jbeta primers. Method: immunoSEQ multiplex PCR; TCRdb's copy keeps in-frame clones and lacks some. The table has under 250,000 clones, 65% to 80% seen once; the top ten hold 4% to 4.5%. The sample consisted of PBMCs. These receptors were obtained from a woman in her twenties or thirties in good health and CMV-seropositive.

The rearrangement links TRBV6-1 to TRBJ1-5; D gene uncertain. Germline V gives CDR1 MNHNS, CDR2 SASEGT. With 2 bases removed from V and 2 bases from J, the gap between germline ends came to 7 bases. CDR3 size: 14 residues. CDR3 nucleotides: TGTGCCAGCAGTGAAAGAAGAGGCAATCAGCCCCAGCATTTT. Translation: CASSERRGNQPQHF.

The gene calls are TRBV6-5 and TRBJ1-5; 7 positions agree with TRBD1. Unmatched junction bases numbered 10, after V lost 8 bases and J lost 6 bases. Germline lookup yields CDR1 MNHEY and CDR2 SVGAGI. The CDR3 is made up of 14 amino acids. CDR3 sequence (DNA): TGTGCCAGCGGTAAGACAGGGAATAGTCAGCCCCAGCATTTT. As protein: CASGKTGNSQPQHF.

Of note for this clone: At one boundary the junction diverges from the germline segment, which might be a read error. The V call is TRBV4-1, the J call TRBJ2-3; 8 positions match TRBD2. Germline CDR1 reads MGHRA; CDR2 reads YSYEKL. The CDR3 has 16 amino acids. CDR3 loop: CASSPRVAGYSGTRYF. The DNA for the CDR3 is TGCGCCAGCAGCCCTCGGGTAGCGGGGTACTCGGGTACGCGGTATTTT.

This clone was observed a few times. The chain joins TRBV5-1 to TRBJ2-6; D possibly corresponds to TRBD2 (5 bases). Trimming took 4 bases from V and 1 from J, leaving 12 bases between them. CDR3 length: 16 amino acids. CDR1 SGHRS and CDR2 YFSETQ come from the germline V gene. CDR3 loop: CASSRDTASGANVLTF. The CDR3 bases are TGCGCCAGCAGCCGGGATACAGCTTCTGGGGCCAACGTCCTGACTTTC.

The chain employs TRBV18 and TRBJ2-7; 10 positions match TRBD2. J gave up 0 bases and V 5 bases, and 4 bases lay outside the gene matches. Germline CDR1 reads KGHSH; CDR2 reads LQKENI. This CDR3 has 15 amino acids. CDR3 loop: CASSTSGGGSYEQYF. The DNA for the CDR3 is TGTGCCAGCTCAACGAGCGGGGGGGGCTCCTACGAGCAGTACTTC.

V is TRBV11-2 and J is TRBJ2-7; the D gene is possibly TRBD1 (5 bases). The CDR3 length is 15 residues. V lost 5 bases, J lost 5 bases, and 19 bases lay in between. Germline V CDR1 and CDR2: SGHAT, FQNNGV. The CDR3: CASSPMRQPVHEQYF. CDR3 nucleotide sequence: TGTGCCAGCAGCCCTATGAGACAGCCGGTCCACGAGCAGTACTTC.

The chain joins TRBV14 to TRBJ2-7, with no clear D. Trimming cost V 0 bases and J 0 bases, with 6 bases left between them. Looked up from germline, CDR1 is SGHDN and CDR2 is FVKESK. The CDR3 loop spans 14 amino acids. The CDR3 nucleotides are TGTGCCAGCAGCCAAGAGTCCTCCTCCTACGAGCAGTACTTC. It yields the protein CASSQESSSYEQYF.

This clone has just a few counts. J is TRBJ2-6 and V is TRBV10-3, with D tentatively TRBD2 (5 bases). The CDR3 is 14 residues long. Germline lookup yields CDR1 ENHRY and CDR2 SYGVKD. V lost 6 bases and J lost 0, with 6 bases in between. This chain's CDR3 is CAIRGSSGANVLTF. In nucleotides, the CDR3 is TGTGCCATCAGAGGGAGCTCTGGGGCCAACGTCCTGACTTTC.

V is TRBV27 and J is TRBJ2-7; 9 positions match TRBD1. Germline trimming cut 5 bases from V and 4 bases from J; bases unmatched to any gene: 9. CDR1 is MNHEY and CDR2 is SMNVEV in the germline V gene (reference sequence). The CDR3 is 15 residues long. DNA of the CDR3: TGTGCCAGCAGTCTTTCCGGGACAGGGACTTACGAGCAGTACTTC. Protein: CASSLSGTGTYEQYF.

The chain combines TRBV2 with TRBJ2-3, with 11 bases identical to TRBD2. The germline V gene encodes CDR1 SNHLY and CDR2 FYNNEI. CDR3 size: 15 residues. The trim removed 0 bases at V and 5 bases at J, leaving 1 base unmatched. CDR3 DNA: TGTGCCAGCAGTGAAGCGACTAGCGGGATAGATACGCAGTATTTT. It yields the protein CASSEATSGIDTQYF. The full variable domain, in which reference TRBV2 and TRBJ2-3 provide the parts outside the CDR3, is EPEVTQTPSHQVTQMGQEVILRCVPISNHLYFYWYRQILGQKVEFLVSFYNNEISEKSEIFDDQFSVERPDGSNFTLKIRSTKLEDSAMYFCASSEATSGIDTQYFGPGTRLTVL.

The chain carries TRBV28 and TRBJ2-7, with D perhaps matching TRBD2 (5 bases). V was trimmed by 4 bases and J by 4 bases, leaving 17 bases between them. This CDR3 comprises 15 residues. Germline V gives CDR1 MDHEN, CDR2 SYDVKM. CDR3 loop: CASSSPPGLGYEQYF. Written as DNA, the CDR3 is TGTGCCAGCAGTTCGCCCCCGGGATTAGGTTACGAGCAGTACTTC. Supplemented by reference TRBV28 and TRBJ2-7, the full variable domain reads DVKVTQSSRYLVKRTGEKVFLECVQDMDHENMFWYRQDPGLGLRLIYFSYDVKMKEKGDIPEGYSVSREKKERFSLILESASTNQTSMYLCASSSPPGLGYEQYFGPGTRLTVT.

J is TRBJ2-1 and V is TRBV6-5; TRBD2 matches 7 bases. Germline V lookup: CDR1 MNHEY, CDR2 SVGAGI. Unmatched junction bases numbered 7, after V lost 5 bases and J lost 3 bases. This CDR3 is built from 15 residues. CDR3 sequence: CASSNPGTNYNEQFF. The CDR3 DNA sequence: TGTGCCAGCAGTAACCCCGGGACTAACTACAATGAGCAGTTCTTC.

V gene TRBV9 combines with J gene TRBJ2-1; 7 bases map to TRBD2. Trimming at V came to 4 bases and at J to 7 bases, leaving 8 bases not matched to a gene. Germline V gene sequence: CDR1 SGDLS, CDR2 YYNGEE. The CDR3 is 14 amino acids. The CDR3 loop is CASSPELGGNEQFF. CDR3 nucleotides: TGTGCCAGCAGCCCTGAACTCGGGGGGAATGAGCAGTTCTTC.

This clone was observed a few times. The rearrangement uses TRBV13 and TRBJ2-5; no definite D call. The ends were cut back, 0 bases at V and 5 bases at J, with 10 bases in the middle. CDR1 is PRHDT, CDR2 FYEKMQ, per germline (reference sequence). This CDR3 has 14 amino acids. CDR3 sequence: CASSLGQVKETQYF. CDR3 coding DNA: TGTGCCAGCAGCTTAGGCCAGGTCAAGGAGACCCAGTACTTC.

This clone has only a few counts. The chain combines TRBV10-1 with TRBJ1-3; D is undetermined. CDR3 length equals 13 residues. Per germline, CDR1 WNHNN and CDR2 SYGVQD (reference sequence). The V and J ends lost 2 bases and 4 bases respectively, with 6 bases between them. CDR3 in amino acids: CASSETAGNTIYF. Written as DNA, the CDR3 is TGCGCCAGCAGTGAGACAGCAGGAAACACCATATATTTT.

This clone was observed a few times. The V call is TRBV2, the J call TRBJ2-1, with a weak D call TRBD1 (5 bases). CDR3 length: 14 amino acids. Trimming stripped 4 bases from V and 1 base from J, with 8 bases between. From germline, CDR1 is SNHLY and CDR2 FYNNEI. CDR3 nucleotide sequence: TGTGCCAGCAGTGTTAGGGGATCCTACAATGAGCAGTTCTTC. The encoded protein is CASSVRGSYNEQFF.

This clone has more than one count but fewer than ten. The genes are TRBV27 and TRBJ1-2; TRBD1 matches 7 bases. Germline values: CDR1 MNHEY, CDR2 SMNVEV (reference sequence). Trimming at V came to 5 bases and at J to 8 bases, leaving 11 bases not matched to a gene. This CDR3 has 14 residues. This chain's CDR3 is CASSPVDRVYGYTF. The DNA of the CDR3 is TGTGCCAGCAGTCCGGTTGACAGGGTCTACGGCTACACCTTC.

This chain connects TRBV6-5 to TRBJ2-7, with a tentative D call TRBD1 (6 bases). Looked up from germline, CDR1 is MNHEY and CDR2 is SVGAGI. CDR3 length: 15 residues. V lost 5 bases to trimming and J lost 0 bases, with 14 bases between them. CDR3 sequence: CASSSPGHGSYEQYF. The CDR3 DNA sequence: TGTGCCAGCAGTAGTCCGGGACATGGCTCCTACGAGCAGTACTTC.

The V and J genes are TRBV7-8 and TRBJ1-5, with TRBD1 as a possible D gene (6 bases). Germline V gene data show CDR1 as SGHVS and CDR2 as FQNEAQ. The CDR3 is 13 amino acids. Trimming removed 1 base at V and 7 bases at J, with 8 bases between. CDR3 DNA: TGTGCCAGCAGCTTAGACAGGGCGCAGCCCCAGCATTTT. Its translation: CASSLDRAQPQHF.

V usage is TRBV11-3 and J usage is TRBJ2-2; 7 positions agree with TRBD1. This CDR3 has 16 residues. J gave up 4 bases and V 1 base, and 6 bases lay outside the gene matches. Germline-derived CDR1 and CDR2 are SGHNT and YENEEA. CDR3 sequence reads: CASSLGFGQVTGELFF. As DNA, the CDR3 is TGTGCCAGCAGCTTAGGCTTCGGACAGGTCACCGGGGAGCTGTTTTTT.

This clone has only a few counts. The rearrangement links TRBV18 to TRBJ2-7, with D possibly matching TRBD2 (6 bases). Trimming took 2 bases from V and 5 from J, leaving 16 bases between them. This CDR3 spans 15 amino acids. CDR1 and CDR2 from the germline V gene are KGHSH and LQKENI. CDR3 nucleotides: TGTGCCAGCTCACCAGGGGACTCCCTTTTCCACGAGCAGTACTTC. Translated: CASSPGDSLFHEQYF.

This clone occurred once. The chain couples TRBV4-2 to TRBJ2-7; TRBD2 agrees at 10 bases. Germline trimming cut 0 bases from V and 3 bases from J; bases unmatched to any gene: 8. Looked up from germline, CDR1 is LGHNA and CDR2 is YNFKEQ. This CDR3 is built from 17 residues. CDR3 DNA sequence: TGTGCCAGCAGCCAAGATGGCCTAGCGGGGGACAACTACGAGCAGTACTTC. Translation gives CASSQDGLAGDNYEQYF.

The V call is TRBV6-6, the J call TRBJ2-5; 7 positions match TRBD2. CDR3 length: 15 residues. Trimming removed 2 bases from V and 1 base from J; junction bases left unmatched: 4. The germline gives CDR1 MNHNY, CDR2 SVGAGI (reference sequence). CDR3 DNA: TGTGCCAGCAGTTACGGGGGGAGGGCCCAAGAGACCCAGTACTTC. It yields the protein CASSYGGRAQETQYF.

J is TRBJ1-1 and V is TRBV11-3; D is unclear. This CDR3 contains 17 residues. Germline lookup yields CDR1 SGHNT and CDR2 YENEEA. V dropped 5 bases and J dropped 2 bases, with 21 bases sitting between them. The CDR3 region is CASSRRRAHKSNTEAFF. DNA of the CDR3: TGTGCCAGCAGCCGACGGAGGGCGCATAAATCAAACACTGAAGCTTTCTTT.

This clone was detected a few times. This rearrangement joins TRBV5-1 to TRBJ2-2, with TRBD2 matching over 7 bases. Germline V gives CDR1 SGHRS, CDR2 YFSETQ. The CDR3 consists of 17 residues. Trimming cost V 2 bases and J 2 bases; bases outside gene matches: 9. The CDR3 here is CASSFPAGVYNTGELFF. In DNA, the CDR3 is TGCGCCAGCAGCTTCCCGGCGGGAGTGTACAACACCGGGGAGCTGTTTTTT.

The chain links TRBV25-1 to TRBJ2-2; 8 bases map to TRBD2. Per the germline V gene, CDR1 is MGHDK and CDR2 is SYGVNS. The CDR3 extends over 15 amino acids. The junction had 5 bases not matched to a gene; V was cut back by 7 bases and J by 1 base. DNA of the CDR3: TGTGCCAGCACCGGACTAGCATTGAACACCGGGGAGCTGTTTTTT. Protein sequence: CASTGLALNTGELFF.

V gene TRBV5-6 combines with J gene TRBJ2-7; a possible D gene is TRBD1 (5 bases). Trimming took off 3 bases at V and 3 bases at J, with 25 bases between the two ends. Germline V gene data show CDR1 as SGHDT and CDR2 as YYEEEE. CDR3 length: 18 residues. The CDR3 DNA sequence: TGTGCCAGCAGCTCGACCACCTTCGCAGGGCCAACCTTCTACGAGCAGTACTTC. The encoded protein is CASSSTTFAGPTFYEQYF.

This chain links TRBV27 with TRBJ2-7; 7 bases are shared with TRBD2. The V and J ends lost 7 bases and 0 bases, in that order; junction bases with no gene match: 9. Germline assignment: CDR1 MNHEY and CDR2 SMNVEV (reference sequence). The CDR3 runs 15 residues. The CDR3 loop is CASKLSGGSSYEQYF. The DNA for the CDR3 is TGTGCCAGCAAGCTCAGCGGCGGGAGCTCCTACGAGCAGTACTTC.

This clone has only one observation. The V call is TRBV27, the J call TRBJ1-1; 8 nucleotides line up with TRBD1. Trimming at V came to 4 bases and at J to 8 bases, leaving 9 bases not matched to a gene. Germline CDR1 is MNHEY and CDR2 is SMNVEV (reference sequence). The CDR3 runs 14 residues. CDR3: CASSSRQGIAEAFF. Written as DNA, the CDR3 is TGTGCCAGCAGTTCTCGACAGGGGATAGCGGAAGCTTTCTTT.

The chain combines TRBV19 with TRBJ1-2; 10 bases fit TRBD1. The CDR3 spans 14 residues. CDR1 and CDR2 (germline): LNHDA, SQIVND (reference sequence). V shed 5 bases, J shed 2 bases, and the junction held 2 bases outside the gene matches. The CDR3 nucleotides are TGTGCCAGTAGTCCGGGACAGGGGAACTATGGCTACACCTTC. Its protein is CASSPGQGNYGYTF. Supplemented by reference TRBV19 and TRBJ1-2, the full variable domain reads DGGITQSPKYLFRKEGQNVTLSCEQNLNHDAMYWYRQDPGQGLRLIYYSQIVNDFQKGDIAEGYSVSREKKESFPLTVTSAQKNPTAFYLCASSPGQGNYGYTFGSGTRLTVV.

The CDR3 is CASSSGGTSPYEQYF. DNA of the CDR3: TGCGCCAGCAGCTCAGGTGGTACCAGTCCCTACGAGCAGTACTTC. The chain has TRBV5-1 and TRBJ2-7; D is undetermined. This CDR3 comprises 15 residues. Germline-derived CDR1 and CDR2 are SGHRS and YFSETQ. V lost 3 bases and J 2 bases, leaving 15 bases between the germline ends.

The chain couples TRBV5-3 to TRBJ2-7; 14 positions match TRBD2. TRBV5-3 carries the ORF label, with uncertain function. After removal of 0 bases from V and 5 bases from J, the junction contained 7 bases not matched to a gene. This CDR3 is built from 17 residues. CDR3 in amino acids: CARSLGGTSGRVDEQYF. DNA of the CDR3: TGTGCCAGAAGCTTGGGAGGGACTAGCGGGAGAGTCGACGAGCAGTACTTC.